This paragraph covers one T cell receptor (beta chain) sequence. Its target is not known. The method was immunoSEQ multiplex PCR; TCRdb's version includes in-frame clones alone and lacks a portion of them. Of about 82,000 clones listed, around 90% are singletons. The entry originates in a study of T cell responses to AZD1222 COVID-19 vaccine. Study-wide results and caveats: Donors, mostly white British, included more females; clonal diversity was possibly underestimated.

Germline trimming cut 5 bases from V and 4 bases from J; bases unmatched to any gene: 5. CDR1 and CDR2 (germline): KGHSH, LQKENI. This CDR3 has 15 amino acids. The TCR comes from an adult who received the AZD1222 COVID-19 vaccine. The chain joins TRBV18 to TRBJ2-2, with TRBD1 identical over 9 bases. Specimen: peripheral blood, collected 28 days after the second AZD1222 dose. The CDR3, as DNA: TGTGCCAGCTCATCCGGGACAGGGAGCACCGGGGAGCTGTTTTTT. It specifies CASSSGTGSTGELFF.